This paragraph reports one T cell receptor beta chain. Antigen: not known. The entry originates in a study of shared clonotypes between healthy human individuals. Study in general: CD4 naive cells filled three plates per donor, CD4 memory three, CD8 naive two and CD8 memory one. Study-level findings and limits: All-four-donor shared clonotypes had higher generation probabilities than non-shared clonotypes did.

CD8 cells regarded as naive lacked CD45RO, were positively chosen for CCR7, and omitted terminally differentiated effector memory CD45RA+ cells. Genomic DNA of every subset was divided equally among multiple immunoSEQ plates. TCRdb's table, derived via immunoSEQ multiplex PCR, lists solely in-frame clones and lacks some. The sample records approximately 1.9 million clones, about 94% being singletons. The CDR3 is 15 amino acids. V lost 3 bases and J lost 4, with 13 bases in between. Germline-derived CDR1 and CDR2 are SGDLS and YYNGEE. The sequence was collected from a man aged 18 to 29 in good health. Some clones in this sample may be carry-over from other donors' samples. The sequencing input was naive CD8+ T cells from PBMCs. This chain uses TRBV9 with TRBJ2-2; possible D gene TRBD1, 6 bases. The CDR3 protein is CASSGGRGSTGELFF. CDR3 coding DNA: TGTGCCAGCAGCGGCGGCAGGGGAAGCACCGGGGAGCTGTTTTTT.